What follows is one T cell receptor (beta chain) and its context. Donors had no recently reported acute infections or vaccinations and were HIV-negative. This CDR3 has 17 amino acids. Looked up from germline, CDR1 is SGDLS and CDR2 is YYNGEE. This sample stems from a study of shared clonotypes between healthy human individuals. Samples underwent the assay at deep level. Assay: immunoSEQ multiplex PCR; the TCRdb copy retains only in-frame clones and omits some. The sample records about 480,000 clones, 75% to 80% being singletons. The source is a woman in her 40s in good health. Some clones in this sample may be carry-over from other donors' samples. This chain uses TRBV9 with TRBJ1-3; 8 bases line up with TRBD2. The J call could be wrong; TRBJ2-2 is a better fit for the DNA end. The sample taken for sequencing was PBMCs. The CDR3 region is CASSVATSGMNTGELFF. The CDR3, as DNA: TGTGCCAGCAGCGTAGCTACTAGCGGAATGAACACCGGGGAGCTGTTTTTT.